In this sample, the clone carrying this T cell receptor beta chain turned up a few times. Its specificity is not known. Separate from the roughly 670-subject first cohort, the 120-subject validation cohort was the one that the donors belonged to. These data belong to a study of cytomegalovirus exposure and HLA in healthy donors. Study-level information: A subsequent analysis reported that the roughly 120 validation repertoires were produced on the same platform that had also been used for the 600 to 800 first-cohort repertoires. General study findings and limits: Confirmation in vitro established that a few CMV-associated chains were specific for CMV antigens. Cytomegalovirus association was assigned to more than 150 TCR beta chains.

With 2 bases clipped from V and 8 bases from J, the junction kept 4 bases outside the gene matches. The CDR3 loop spans 14 amino acids. Germline V gene data show CDR1 as SGHRS and CDR2 as YFSETQ. Clones were sequenced by immunoSEQ multiplex PCR, and TCRdb holds only the in-frame ones, with some missing. The table lists about 140,000 clones, 90% to 95% of them singletons. This sequence joins TRBV5-1 and TRBJ1-2; TRBD1 matches 12 bases. The sequence was obtained from a man aged 18 to 29 in good health and CMV-seronegative. Sample: PBMCs. CDR3 in DNA: TGCGCCAGCAGCTTAAGTGGGACAGGGGGCGGCTACACCTTC. This encodes CASSLSGTGGGYTF.